This TCR beta chain emerged from a study of control samples from healthy donors and cancer patients. CDR3 length: 16 residues. Germline V gene data show CDR1 as MDHEN and CDR2 as SYDVKM. V was shortened by 4 bases and J by 2 bases, with 17 bases between the two germline ends. Data came from immunoSEQ multiplex PCR; TCRdb stores just in-frame clones and leaves some out. The repertoire holds roughly 38,000 clones, with roughly 90% as singletons. The sequencing sample was made of blood. The chain is built from TRBV28 and TRBJ1-1, with D uncertain. This TCR was sampled from a woman in her fifties or sixties in good health. The chain's CDR3 is CASSSPSRRLNTEAFF. CDR3 bases: TGTGCCAGCAGTTCCCCATCGAGACGACTCAACACTGAAGCTTTCTTT.